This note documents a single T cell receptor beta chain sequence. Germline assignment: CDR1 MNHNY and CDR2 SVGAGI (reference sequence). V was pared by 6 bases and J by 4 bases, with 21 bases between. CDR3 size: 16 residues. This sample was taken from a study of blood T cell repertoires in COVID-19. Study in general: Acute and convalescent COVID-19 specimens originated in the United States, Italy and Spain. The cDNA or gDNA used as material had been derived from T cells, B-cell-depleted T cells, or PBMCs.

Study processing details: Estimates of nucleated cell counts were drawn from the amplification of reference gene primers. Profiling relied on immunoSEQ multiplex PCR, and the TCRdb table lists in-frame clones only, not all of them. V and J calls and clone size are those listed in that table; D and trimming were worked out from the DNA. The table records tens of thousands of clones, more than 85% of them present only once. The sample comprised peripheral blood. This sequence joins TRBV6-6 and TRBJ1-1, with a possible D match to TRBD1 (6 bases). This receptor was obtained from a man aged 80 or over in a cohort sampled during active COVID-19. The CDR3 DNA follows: TGTGCCAGCAGCCCCCTCTGGGTTCAGGGGACCACTGAAGCTTTCTTT. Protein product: CASSPLWVQGTTEAFF.